The 30 T cell receptor beta chains listed next were all sequenced from one sample in a study of shared clonotypes between healthy human individuals. Produced via immunoSEQ multiplex PCR; TCRdb's table is partial and in-frame only. The table records approximately 2.3 million clones, more than 85% of them present only once. Input material: naive CD4+ T cells from PBMCs. Subset defined: CD45RA+ positively selected. These receptors all stem from a man between 18 and 35 years old in good health. Some clones in this sample may be carry-over from other donors' samples.

This chain joins TRBV7-8 and TRBJ2-4; D possibly uses TRBD1 or TRBD2 (6 bases each). The V end lost 1 base, the J end lost 7 bases, and 14 bases lay between the germline ends. CDR3 length: 15 residues. CDR1 and CDR2 from the germline V gene are SGHVS and FQNEAQ. CDR3 bases: TGTGCCAGCAGCTTAGTAAGGGGGGACATCAACATTCAGTACTTC. Translation: CASSLVRGDINIQYF.

The chain is built from TRBV19 and TRBJ1-4; the match to TRBD1 covers 7 bases. Germline V gene data show CDR1 as LNHDA and CDR2 as SQIVND (reference sequence). CDR3 length equals 15 residues. J was trimmed by 7 bases and V by 7 bases; bases with no gene match: 12. CDR3 sequence: CASTLMGQLGEKLFF. The CDR3 coding sequence is TGTGCCAGTACTCTTATGGGACAGTTGGGTGAAAAACTGTTTTTT.

This clone was detected only a few times. The chain links TRBV30 to TRBJ1-1; 7 bases agree with TRBD1. The V gene's germline CDR1 is GTSNPN and CDR2 SVGIG (reference sequence). V was pared by 4 bases and J by 5 bases, with 4 bases of the junction left unmatched. The CDR3 is made up of 12 amino acids. The CDR3 nucleotides are TGTGCCTGGACAGGGGGAGGGACTGAAGCTTTCTTT. Translation: CAWTGGGTEAFF.

J is TRBJ2-2 and V is TRBV28; 15 nucleotides agree with TRBD2. CDR1 MDHEN and CDR2 SYDVKM come from the germline V gene. This CDR3 is built from 18 residues. V dropped 4 bases and J dropped 7; count of bases not matched to a gene: 10. The DNA of the CDR3 is TGTGCCAGCAGTTCGCCGCCGGGACTAGCGGGAGGCCTCGGGGAGCTGTTTTTT. The encoded protein is CASSSPPGLAGGLGELFF.

The V and J genes are TRBV11-3 and TRBJ2-5, with D perhaps matching TRBD2 (5 bases). In germline, CDR1 is SGHNT, CDR2 YENEEA. Deletions cut 5 bases from V and 5 bases from J, with 15 bases between. CDR3 length: 14 residues. CDR3 residues: CASSPGGDVETQYF. The CDR3 DNA sequence: TGTGCCAGCAGCCCTGGAGGTGATGTGGAGACCCAGTACTTC.

A note on this clone: Other DNA sequences in the sample encode the same CDR3. J is TRBJ1-1 and V is TRBV7-2; tentatively, D is TRBD1 (6 bases). Germline assignment: CDR1 SGHTA and CDR2 FQGNSA. The CDR3 contains 13 residues. The V end was cut by 5 bases, the J end by 4 bases, with 11 bases between. The CDR3 DNA sequence: TGTGCCAGCAGCCCACAGGGAGGCACTGAAGCTTTCTTT. Protein sequence: CASSPQGGTEAFF.

This sequence joins TRBV19 and TRBJ1-1; D unresolved. This CDR3 has 11 amino acids. Germline values: CDR1 LNHDA, CDR2 SQIVND (reference sequence). The germline V and J ends were trimmed by 10 bases and 5 bases, with 11 bases remaining between them. This CDR3 reads CATLHRTEAFF. In DNA, the CDR3 is TGTGCCACCCTGCACCGGACTGAAGCTTTCTTT.

The chain joins TRBV14 to TRBJ2-4; D not resolved. The CDR3 spans 16 residues. Germline loops: CDR1 SGHDN, CDR2 FVKESK. Trimming shortened V by 4 bases and J by 0 bases, and 13 bases separated the two germline ends. CDR3: CASSRSMTLAKNIQYF. The DNA for the CDR3 is TGTGCCAGCAGCCGGTCCATGACACTAGCCAAAAACATTCAGTACTTC.

This chain joins TRBV6-5 and TRBJ2-2; 12 nucleotides line up with TRBD2. Germline V gene sequence: CDR1 MNHEY, CDR2 SVGAGI. With V trimmed by 6 bases and J by 3 bases, 2 bases remained unmatched. The length of the CDR3 is 15 residues. The CDR3 loop reads CASSPSGRDTGELFF. CDR3 DNA: TGTGCCAGCAGCCCTAGCGGGAGGGACACCGGGGAGCTGTTTTTT.

Regarding this clone: This specimen includes other DNA sequences encoding the same CDR3. V gene TRBV5-1 combines with J gene TRBJ1-1; D possibly corresponds to TRBD1 (5 bases). The CDR3 sequence is 15 residues long. Germline V gene sequence: CDR1 SGHRS, CDR2 YFSETQ. Between the trimmed V and J ends, which lost 0 bases and 0 bases, there was a span of 9 bases. The CDR3 protein is CASSLGGRMNTEAFF. DNA of the CDR3: TGCGCCAGCAGCTTGGGGGGACGTATGAACACTGAAGCTTTCTTT.

This clone was recorded only once. J is TRBJ1-1 and V is TRBV6-1; D unresolved. Per germline, CDR1 MNHNS and CDR2 SASEGT. The CDR3 covers 14 residues. The V and J ends lost 0 bases and 5 bases respectively, with 10 bases between them. CDR3 sequence (DNA): TGTGCCAGCAGTGAAGCGGGTCTATTAACTGAAGCTTTCTTT. This gives the protein CASSEAGLLTEAFF.

The V call is TRBV14, the J call TRBJ1-1; D call uncertain. The CDR3 totals 11 residues. Trimming cost V 4 bases and J 3 bases, with 3 bases left between them. Germline lookup yields CDR1 SGHDN and CDR2 FVKESK. The CDR3 region is CASSRHTEAFF. CDR3 sequence (DNA): TGTGCCAGCAGCCGACACACTGAAGCTTTCTTT.

This sequence joins TRBV5-1 and TRBJ2-7, with 10 bases that match TRBD1. After removal of 4 bases from V and 2 bases from J, the junction contained 15 bases not matched to a gene. The CDR3 loop spans 18 amino acids. Germline-derived CDR1 and CDR2 are SGHRS and YFSETQ. CDR3 nucleotide sequence: TGCGCCAGCAGCCCCTGGGGACAGGGGCAGGGGCCCCCCTACGAGCAGTACTTC. It yields the protein CASSPWGQGQGPPYEQYF.

This chain connects TRBV5-1 to TRBJ2-1; D might be TRBD1 (6 bases). The CDR3 has 14 residues. V lost 2 bases to trimming and J lost 9 bases, with 15 bases between them. The germline V gene has CDR1 SGHRS and CDR2 YFSETQ. The chain's CDR3 is CASSFSLTGGEQFF. For the CDR3, the DNA is TGCGCCAGCAGCTTTTCTTTGACAGGTGGTGAGCAGTTCTTC.

As to this clone: The sample has other DNA sequences that encode this CDR3 too. This chain uses TRBV7-2 with TRBJ2-5; D not resolved. Trimming stripped 0 bases from V and 5 bases from J, with 7 bases between. This CDR3 is 13 amino acids long. Germline-derived CDR1 and CDR2 are SGHTA and FQGNSA. In nucleotides, the CDR3 is TGTGCCAGCAGCTTAGCATCCCGGGAGACCCAGTACTTC. Protein product: CASSLASRETQYF.

The chain combines TRBV7-3 with TRBJ2-6, with TRBD1 identical over 8 bases. Germline assignment: CDR1 SGHTA and CDR2 FQGTGA. V lost 1 base, J lost 4 bases, and 15 bases stayed unmatched. The CDR3 sequence is 20 residues long. As DNA, the CDR3 is TGTGCCAGCAGCTTAAGCGGGATCGGCAGGGGGCTGACGGGGGCCAACGTCCTGACTTTC. It is translated as CASSLSGIGRGLTGANVLTF.

Concerning this clone itself: At the DNA level, this CDR3 is encoded by other sequences in the same sample as well. The CDR3 DNA sequence: TGTGCCAGCAGTTTAGGAGTGGGCGGAAACACCATATATTTT. It codes for CASSLGVGGNTIYF. The J gene is TRBJ1-3, the V gene TRBV27; no definite D call. Looked up from germline, CDR1 is MNHEY and CDR2 is SMNVEV (reference sequence). This CDR3 contains 14 residues. V was cut by 2 bases and J by 4 bases, with 9 bases left in between.

A few counts support this clone. Other nucleotide sequences in the sample specify the same CDR3. The CDR3 nucleotides read TGTGCCAGCAGTGTTGAGACCCAGTACTTC. Its protein product is CASSVETQYF. This chain connects TRBV2 to TRBJ2-5; D gene unclear. With 4 bases removed from V and 5 bases from J, the gap between germline ends came to 2 bases. CDR3 length equals 10 residues. Looked up from germline, CDR1 is SNHLY and CDR2 is FYNNEI.

The chain couples TRBV5-1 to TRBJ2-7; D call uncertain. This CDR3 is 16 amino acids long. Per germline, CDR1 SGHRS and CDR2 YFSETQ. Trimming cost V 0 bases and J 6 bases, with 19 bases left between them. The CDR3 is CASSLADGISLAEQYF. Here the CDR3 DNA reads TGCGCCAGCAGCTTGGCCGACGGCATTTCTTTAGCCGAGCAGTACTTC.

The V and J genes are TRBV11-2 and TRBJ1-2, with a possible D match to TRBD1 (5 bases). Trimming stripped 2 bases from V and 8 bases from J, with 21 bases between. CDR1 and CDR2 from the germline V gene are SGHAT and FQNNGV. This CDR3 region has 16 residues. The CDR3 protein is CASSLLPRGTAVGYTF. For the CDR3, the DNA is TGTGCCAGCAGCTTACTCCCCCGCGGGACGGCAGTAGGCTACACCTTC.

The rearrangement joins TRBV2 to TRBJ2-5; 7 positions agree with TRBD1. J was trimmed by 5 bases and V by 6 bases; bases with no gene match: 6. This CDR3 spans 13 amino acids. In germline, CDR1 is SNHLY, CDR2 FYNNEI. The CDR3 here is CASSDRAWETQYF. The CDR3 DNA sequence: TGTGCCAGCAGCGACAGGGCTTGGGAGACCCAGTACTTC. Drawing the rest from reference TRBV2 and TRBJ2-5, the complete variable domain is EPEVTQTPSHQVTQMGQEVILRCVPISNHLYFYWYRQILGQKVEFLVSFYNNEISEKSEIFDDQFSVERPDGSNFTLKIRSTKLEDSAMYFCASSDRAWETQYFGPGTRLLVL.

The chain employs TRBV5-1 and TRBJ1-1; 10 positions agree with TRBD1. The V gene's germline CDR1 is SGHRS and CDR2 YFSETQ. The trim removed 3 bases at V and 10 bases at J, leaving 9 bases unmatched. The CDR3 spans 14 residues. CDR3 bases: TGCGCCAGCAGCTCCGGACAGGGGGACCTTGGAGCTTTCTTT. Its translation is CASSSGQGDLGAFF.

The rearrangement links TRBV5-1 to TRBJ2-7; D may correspond to TRBD1 or TRBD2 (5 bases each). V lost 0 bases, J lost 1 base, and 14 bases lay in between. CDR1 SGHRS and CDR2 YFSETQ come from the germline V gene. The CDR3 has 16 residues. The CDR3 sequence: CASSLGGRGDSYEQYF. Written as DNA, the CDR3 is TGCGCCAGCAGCTTGGGGGGACGGGGAGATTCCTACGAGCAGTACTTC.

The gene calls are TRBV7-2 and TRBJ1-1; TRBD1 aligns across 7 bases. V trimming: 5 bases; J trimming: 3 bases; junction bases outside the gene matches: 15. The CDR3 totals 17 residues. CDR1 and CDR2 from the germline V gene are SGHTA and FQGNSA. The CDR3 DNA reads as TGTGCCAGCAGCCCATTCTCCACAGGGGTTAAGTACACTGAAGCTTTCTTT. Its protein is CASSPFSTGVKYTEAFF.

This chain connects TRBV2 to TRBJ2-3; the match to TRBD1 covers 9 bases. CDR1 is SNHLY, CDR2 FYNNEI, per germline. V lost 6 bases to trimming and J lost 4 bases; unmatched junction nucleotides: 5. This CDR3 comprises 14 residues. The CDR3 is CASSEDRGADTQYF. In nucleotides, the CDR3 is TGTGCCAGCAGCGAGGACAGGGGAGCAGATACGCAGTATTTT.

This clone was counted between two and nine times. This chain connects TRBV28 to TRBJ1-1; D might be TRBD1 (5 bases). CDR3 length: 12 amino acids. Germline lookup yields CDR1 MDHEN and CDR2 SYDVKM. Deletions cut 6 bases from V and 7 bases from J, with 12 bases between. The CDR3 DNA is TGTGCCAGCAGGTTTACGGGGCTTGAAGCTTTCTTT. This gives the protein CASRFTGLEAFF.

This clone occurred once. V and J are TRBV6-1 and TRBJ2-7; D is possibly TRBD1 (5 bases). This CDR3 region has 15 residues. CDR1 is MNHNS, CDR2 SASEGT, per germline. V was pared by 6 bases and J by 3 bases, with 18 bases between. CDR3 DNA: TGTGCCAGCAGGCGAATCAAGGACAATCTCTACGAGCAGTACTTC. This codes for CASRRIKDNLYEQYF.

This CDR3 reads CASSLIGGKDIQYF. CDR3 sequence (DNA): TGTGCCAGCAGTTTAATTGGAGGGAAAGATATTCAGTACTTC. The chain combines TRBV28 with TRBJ2-4, with D perhaps TRBD2 (6 bases). This CDR3 has 14 residues. Germline V CDR1 and CDR2: MDHEN, SYDVKM. V shed 2 bases and J shed 10 bases, with 15 bases lying between them. Supplemented by reference TRBV28 and TRBJ2-4, the full variable domain reads DVKVTQSSRYLVKRTGEKVFLECVQDMDHENMFWYRQDPGLGLRLIYFSYDVKMKEKGDIPEGYSVSREKKERFSLILESASTNQTSMYLCASSLIGGKDIQYFGAGTRLSVL.

The rearrangement uses TRBV7-2 and TRBJ2-7; D gene uncertain. Germline CDR1 SGHTA, CDR2 FQGNSA. V lost 3 bases and J 1 base, leaving 13 bases between the germline ends. CDR3 length equals 15 residues. CDR3 sequence reads: CASSFGQASSYEQYF. CDR3 bases: TGTGCCAGCAGCTTCGGGCAGGCATCTTCCTACGAGCAGTACTTC.

The chain is built from TRBV28 and TRBJ1-5, with 7 bases aligning to TRBD1. The CDR3 runs to 16 residues. With V trimmed by 2 bases and J by 4 bases, 8 bases remained unmatched. The germline V gene has CDR1 MDHEN and CDR2 SYDVKM. The CDR3 region has the DNA TGTGCCAGCAGTTTACCTGGCCAGGGGGGAAATCAGCCCCAGCATTTT. It codes for CASSLPGQGGNQPQHF.